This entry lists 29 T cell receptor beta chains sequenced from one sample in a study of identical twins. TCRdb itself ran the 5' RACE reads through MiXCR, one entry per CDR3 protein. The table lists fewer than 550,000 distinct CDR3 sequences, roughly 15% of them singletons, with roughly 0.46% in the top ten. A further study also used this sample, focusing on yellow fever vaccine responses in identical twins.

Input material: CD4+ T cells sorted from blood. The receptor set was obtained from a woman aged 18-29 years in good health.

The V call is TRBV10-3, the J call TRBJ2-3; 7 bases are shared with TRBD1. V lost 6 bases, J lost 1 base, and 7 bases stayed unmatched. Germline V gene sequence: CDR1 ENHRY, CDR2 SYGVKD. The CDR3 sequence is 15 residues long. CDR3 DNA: TGTGCCATCAGAAATACAGGGGACGGCACAGATACGCAGTATTTT. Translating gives CAIRNTGDGTDTQYF.

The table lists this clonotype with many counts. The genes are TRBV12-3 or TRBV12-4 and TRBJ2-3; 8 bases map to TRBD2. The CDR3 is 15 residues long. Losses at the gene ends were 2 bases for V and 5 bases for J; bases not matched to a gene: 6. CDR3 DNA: TGTGCCAGCAGTTTAAAACGGGAGGGGGGAGATACGCAGTATTTT. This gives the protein CASSLKREGGDTQYF.

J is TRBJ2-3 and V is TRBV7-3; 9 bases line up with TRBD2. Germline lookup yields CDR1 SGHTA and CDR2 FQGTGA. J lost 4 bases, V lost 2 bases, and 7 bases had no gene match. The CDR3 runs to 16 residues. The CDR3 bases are TGTGCCAGCAGCTTATTGGCGGGAGGGGGCGCAGATACGCAGTATTTT. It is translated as CASSLLAGGGADTQYF.

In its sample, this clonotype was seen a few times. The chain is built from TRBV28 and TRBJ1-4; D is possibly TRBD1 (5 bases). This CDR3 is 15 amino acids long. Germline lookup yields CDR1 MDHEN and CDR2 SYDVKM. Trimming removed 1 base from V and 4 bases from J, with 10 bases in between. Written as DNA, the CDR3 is TGTGCCAGCAGTTTATTGGGGCTCGTTAATGAAAAACTGTTTTTT. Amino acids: CASSLLGLVNEKLFF.

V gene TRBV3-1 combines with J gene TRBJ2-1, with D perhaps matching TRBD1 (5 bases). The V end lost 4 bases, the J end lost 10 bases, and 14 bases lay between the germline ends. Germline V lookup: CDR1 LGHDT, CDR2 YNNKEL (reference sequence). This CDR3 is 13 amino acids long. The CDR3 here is CASSRELDTEQFF. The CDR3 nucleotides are TGTGCCAGCAGCCGAGAATTGGACACGGAGCAGTTCTTC.

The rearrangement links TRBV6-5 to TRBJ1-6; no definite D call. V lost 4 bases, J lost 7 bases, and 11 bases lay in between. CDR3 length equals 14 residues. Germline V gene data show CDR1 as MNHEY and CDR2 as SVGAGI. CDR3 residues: CASSSDTANSPLHF. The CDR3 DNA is TGTGCCAGCAGTTCCGACACGGCCAATTCACCCCTCCACTTT.

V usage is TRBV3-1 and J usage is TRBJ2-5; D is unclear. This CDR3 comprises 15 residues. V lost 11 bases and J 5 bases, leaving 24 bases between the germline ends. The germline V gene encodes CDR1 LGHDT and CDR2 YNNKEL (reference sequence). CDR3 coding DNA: TGTGCCTGCTGCCAAGATAGGGCAAGCTGGGAGACCCAGTACTTC. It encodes CACCQDRASWETQYF.

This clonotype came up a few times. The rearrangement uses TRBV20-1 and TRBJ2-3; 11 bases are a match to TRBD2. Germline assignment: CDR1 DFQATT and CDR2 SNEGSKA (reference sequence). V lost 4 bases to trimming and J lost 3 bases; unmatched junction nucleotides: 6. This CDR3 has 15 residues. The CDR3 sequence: CSAKIAGGPTDTQYF. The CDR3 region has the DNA TGCAGTGCTAAGATAGCGGGAGGGCCTACAGATACGCAGTATTTT.

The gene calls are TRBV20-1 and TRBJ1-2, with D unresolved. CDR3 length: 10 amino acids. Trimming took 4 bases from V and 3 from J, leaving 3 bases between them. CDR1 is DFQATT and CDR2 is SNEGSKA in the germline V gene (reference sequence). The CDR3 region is CSATDYGYTF. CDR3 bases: TGCAGTGCTACGGACTATGGCTACACCTTC.

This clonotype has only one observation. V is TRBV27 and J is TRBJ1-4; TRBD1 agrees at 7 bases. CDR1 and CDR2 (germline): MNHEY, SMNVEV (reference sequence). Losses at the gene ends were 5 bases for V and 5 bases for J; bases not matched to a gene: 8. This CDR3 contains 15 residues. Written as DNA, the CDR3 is TGTGCCAGCAGTAAAAGGGACAGCCCCAATGAAAAACTGTTTTTT. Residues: CASSKRDSPNEKLFF.

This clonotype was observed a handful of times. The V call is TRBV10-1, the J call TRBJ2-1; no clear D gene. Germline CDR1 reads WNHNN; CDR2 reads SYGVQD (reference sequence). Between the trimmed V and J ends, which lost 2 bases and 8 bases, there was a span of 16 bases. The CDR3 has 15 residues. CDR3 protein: CASSEAVKSGDEQFF. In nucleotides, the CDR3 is TGCGCCAGCAGTGAGGCGGTGAAGAGTGGAGATGAGCAGTTCTTC.

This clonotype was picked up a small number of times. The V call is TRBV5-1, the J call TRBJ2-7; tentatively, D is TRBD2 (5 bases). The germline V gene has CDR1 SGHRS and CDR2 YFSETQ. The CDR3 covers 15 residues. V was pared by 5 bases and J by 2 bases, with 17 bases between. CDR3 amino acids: CASSPGIGTPYEQYV. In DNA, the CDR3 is TGCGCCAGCAGTCCCGGGATAGGAACCCCCTACGAGCAGTACGTC.

CDR3 nucleotide sequence: TGTGCCAGCAGCCAAGCCGGGGGTTACGAGCAGTACTTC. Its protein product is CASSQAGGYEQYF. The chain employs TRBV3-1 and TRBJ2-7, with a possible D match to TRBD2 (6 bases). The CDR3 totals 13 residues. Looked up from germline, CDR1 is LGHDT and CDR2 is YNNKEL (reference sequence). V lost 1 base and J 4 bases, leaving 8 bases between the germline ends.

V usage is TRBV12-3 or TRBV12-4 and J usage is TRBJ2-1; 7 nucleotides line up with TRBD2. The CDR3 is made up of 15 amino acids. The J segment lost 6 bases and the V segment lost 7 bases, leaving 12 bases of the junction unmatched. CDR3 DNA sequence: TGTGCCAGCACCCGAAGGGCGGGGGTAATCAATGAGCAGTTCTTC. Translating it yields CASTRRAGVINEQFF.

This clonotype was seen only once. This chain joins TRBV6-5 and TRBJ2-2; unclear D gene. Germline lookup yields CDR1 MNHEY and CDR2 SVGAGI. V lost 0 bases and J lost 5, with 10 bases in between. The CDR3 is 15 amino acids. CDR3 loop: CASSYSNAPTGELFF. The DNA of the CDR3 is TGTGCCAGCAGTTACTCGAACGCGCCGACCGGGGAGCTGTTTTTT.

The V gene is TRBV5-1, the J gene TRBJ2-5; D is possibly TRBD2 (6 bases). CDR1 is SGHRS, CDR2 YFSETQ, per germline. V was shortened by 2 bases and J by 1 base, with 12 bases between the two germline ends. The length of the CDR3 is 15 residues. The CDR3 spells CASSLGGGFQETQYF. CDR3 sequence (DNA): TGCGCCAGCAGCTTAGGAGGAGGGTTCCAAGAGACCCAGTACTTC. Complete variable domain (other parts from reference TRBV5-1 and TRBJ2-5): KAGVTQTPRYLIKTRGQQVTLSCSPISGHRSVSWYQQTPGQGLQFLFEYFSETQRNKGNFPGRFSGRQFSNSRSEMNVSTLELGDSALYLCASSLGGGFQETQYFGPGTRLLVL.

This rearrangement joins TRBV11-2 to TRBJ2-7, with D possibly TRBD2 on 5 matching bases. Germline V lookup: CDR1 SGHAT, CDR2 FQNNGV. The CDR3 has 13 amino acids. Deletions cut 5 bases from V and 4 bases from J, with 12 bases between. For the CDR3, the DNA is TGTGCCAGCAGCCTAGCCGGGATTTACGAGCAGTACTTC. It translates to CASSLAGIYEQYF.

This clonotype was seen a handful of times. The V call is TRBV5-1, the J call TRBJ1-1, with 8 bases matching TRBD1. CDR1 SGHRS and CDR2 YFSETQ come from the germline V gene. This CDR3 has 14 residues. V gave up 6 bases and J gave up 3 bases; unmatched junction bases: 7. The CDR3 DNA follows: TGCGCCAGCACGAACCAGGGGGCGCACACTGAAGCTTTCTTT. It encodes CASTNQGAHTEAFF.

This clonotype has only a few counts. The CDR3 protein is CSAKTSGILNEQFF. The CDR3 DNA is TGCAGTGCTAAGACTAGCGGGATTTTGAATGAGCAGTTCTTC. The chain employs TRBV20-1 and TRBJ2-1; 11 bases fit TRBD2. The CDR3 has 14 amino acids. The junction had 6 bases not matched to a gene; V was cut back by 4 bases and J by 7 bases. Germline assignment: CDR1 DFQATT and CDR2 SNEGSKA (reference sequence).

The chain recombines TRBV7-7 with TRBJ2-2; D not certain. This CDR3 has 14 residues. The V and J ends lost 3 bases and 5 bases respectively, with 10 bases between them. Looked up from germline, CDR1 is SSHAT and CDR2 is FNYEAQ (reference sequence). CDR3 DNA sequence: TGTGCCAGCAGCTTGCTCTCCGGTACCGGGGAGCTGTTTTTT. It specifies CASSLLSGTGELFF. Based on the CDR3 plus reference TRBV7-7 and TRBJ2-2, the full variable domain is GAGVSQSPRYKVTKRGQDVTLRCDPISSHATLYWYQQALGQGPEFLTYFNYEAQPDKSGLPSDRFSAERPEGSISTLTIQRTEQRDSAMYRCASSLLSGTGELFFGEGSRLTVL.

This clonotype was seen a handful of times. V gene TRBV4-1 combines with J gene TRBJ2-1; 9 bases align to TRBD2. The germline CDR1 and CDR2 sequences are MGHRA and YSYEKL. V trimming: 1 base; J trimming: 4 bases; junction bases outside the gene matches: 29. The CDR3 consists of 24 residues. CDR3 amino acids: CASSQVKVGLASGIQIGPYNEQFF. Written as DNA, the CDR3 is TGCGCCAGCAGCCAAGTAAAGGTCGGGTTGGCTAGCGGGATCCAGATAGGCCCGTACAATGAGCAGTTCTTC.

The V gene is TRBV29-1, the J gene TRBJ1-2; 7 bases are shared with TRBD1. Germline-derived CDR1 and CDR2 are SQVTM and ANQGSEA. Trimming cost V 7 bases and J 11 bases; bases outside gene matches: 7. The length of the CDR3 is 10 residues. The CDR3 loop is CSGWDSSYTF. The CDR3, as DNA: TGCAGCGGATGGGACAGCTCTTACACCTTC.

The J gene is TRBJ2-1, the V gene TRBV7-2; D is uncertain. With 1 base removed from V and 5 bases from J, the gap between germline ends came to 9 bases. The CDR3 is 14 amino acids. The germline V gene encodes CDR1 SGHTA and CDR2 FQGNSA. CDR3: CASSLVRTHNEQFF. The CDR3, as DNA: TGTGCCAGCAGCTTAGTTAGGACCCACAATGAGCAGTTCTTC.

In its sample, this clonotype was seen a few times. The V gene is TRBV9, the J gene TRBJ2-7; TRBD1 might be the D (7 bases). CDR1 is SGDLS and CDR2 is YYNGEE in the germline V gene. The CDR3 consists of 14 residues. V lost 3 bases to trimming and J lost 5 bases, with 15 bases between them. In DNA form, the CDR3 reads TGTGCCAGCAGCGCGGCGGGACAGACCGACGAGCAGTACTTC. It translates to CASSAAGQTDEQYF.

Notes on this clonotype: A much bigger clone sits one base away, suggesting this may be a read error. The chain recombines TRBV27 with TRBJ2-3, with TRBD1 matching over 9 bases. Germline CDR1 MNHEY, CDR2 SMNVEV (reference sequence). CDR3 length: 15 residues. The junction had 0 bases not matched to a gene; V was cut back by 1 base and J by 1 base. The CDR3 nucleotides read TGTGCCAGCAGTTTATGGACAGGGGGCACAGATACGCAGTATTTT. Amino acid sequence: CASSLWTGGTDTQYF.

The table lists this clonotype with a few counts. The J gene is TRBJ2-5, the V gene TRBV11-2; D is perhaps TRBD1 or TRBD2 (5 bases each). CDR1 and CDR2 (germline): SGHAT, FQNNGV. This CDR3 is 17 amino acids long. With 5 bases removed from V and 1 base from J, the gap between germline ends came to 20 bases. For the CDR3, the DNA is TGTGCCAGCAGCCCGAGGACATTGGGAGTCACCCAAGAGACCCAGTACTTC. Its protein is CASSPRTLGVTQETQYF.

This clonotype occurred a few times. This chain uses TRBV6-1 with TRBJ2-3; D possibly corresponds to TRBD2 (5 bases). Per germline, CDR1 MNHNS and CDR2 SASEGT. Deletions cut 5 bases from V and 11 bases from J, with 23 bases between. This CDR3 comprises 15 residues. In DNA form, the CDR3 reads TGTGCCAGCAGTAATCTTCTTTCTGAACCACTAGGGCAGTATTTT. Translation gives CASSNLLSEPLGQYF.

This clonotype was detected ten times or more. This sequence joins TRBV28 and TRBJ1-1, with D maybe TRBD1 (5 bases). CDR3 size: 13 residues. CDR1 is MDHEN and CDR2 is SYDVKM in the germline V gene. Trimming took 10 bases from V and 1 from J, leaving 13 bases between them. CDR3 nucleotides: TGTGCCACCTTTCGGGGGGGGAACACTGAAGCTTTCTTT. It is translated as CATFRGGNTEAFF. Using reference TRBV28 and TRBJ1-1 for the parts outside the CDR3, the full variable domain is DVKVTQSSRYLVKRTGEKVFLECVQDMDHENMFWYRQDPGLGLRLIYFSYDVKMKEKGDIPEGYSVSREKKERFSLILESASTNQTSMYLCATFRGGNTEAFFGQGTRLTVV.

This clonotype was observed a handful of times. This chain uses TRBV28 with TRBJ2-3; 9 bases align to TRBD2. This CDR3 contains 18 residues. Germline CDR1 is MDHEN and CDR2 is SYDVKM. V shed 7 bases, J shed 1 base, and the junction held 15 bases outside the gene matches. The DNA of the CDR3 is TGTGCCAGCAAAGAGGCCAAGGGATGGACTAGCGGCACAGATACGCAGTATTTT. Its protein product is CASKEAKGWTSGTDTQYF.